A single TCR beta chain is shown here with its context. Assay used: immunoSEQ multiplex PCR; TCRdb lists only in-frame clones, some missing. In the table there are around 57,000 clones, approximately 90% of which are singletons. This specimen comes from a study of blood T cell repertoires in COVID-19. Overall study: Whether acute or convalescent, the COVID-19 samples came from the United States, Italy and Spain.

The V gene's germline CDR1 is MDHEN and CDR2 SYDVKM. V lost 4 bases and J lost 0, with 17 bases in between. The CDR3 consists of 17 residues. The sample was peripheral blood. The sequence came from a human donor with active COVID-19. The donor label of this sample is uncertain. V and J are TRBV28 and TRBJ2-3; D unresolved. CDR3 sequence reads: CASSSPTAAFSTDTQYF. Here the CDR3 DNA reads TGTGCCAGCAGTTCACCCACAGCAGCTTTTAGCACAGATACGCAGTATTTT.